A single sample is the source of the 12 T cell receptor beta chains below, sequenced in a study of blood T cell repertoires in COVID-19. TCRdb keeps only in-frame clones here, not all; method: immunoSEQ multiplex PCR. The repertoire holds around 450,000 clones, with 87% as singletons. The sample was PBMCs or T cells enriched from blood (not recorded which). These receptors all stem from a woman in her late teens or twenties with acute COVID-19.

The gene calls are TRBV6-5 and TRBJ2-2; perhaps TRBD1 as D (5 bases). This CDR3 has 14 amino acids. The germline gives CDR1 MNHEY, CDR2 SVGAGI. Trimming removed 2 bases at V and 2 bases at J, with 6 bases between. This CDR3 reads CASSYDRNTGELFF. Written as DNA, the CDR3 is TGTGCCAGCAGTTACGACAGAAACACCGGGGAGCTGTTTTTT.

The chain uses TRBV3-1 (or the pseudogene TRBV3-2) and TRBJ2-7, with 8 bases matching TRBD2. V lost 0 bases, J lost 7 bases, and 2 bases stayed unmatched. The germline gives CDR1 LGHDT, CDR2 YNNKEL (reference sequence). This CDR3 has 13 residues. CDR3 nucleotides: TGTGCCAGCAGCCAAGAGATAGCGGGAGAGCAGTACTTC. This encodes CASSQEIAGEQYF.

The chain joins TRBV3-1 (or the pseudogene TRBV3-2) to TRBJ2-7, with TRBD2 matching over 9 bases. Trimming removed 6 bases from V and 7 bases from J; junction bases left unmatched: 10. This CDR3 comprises 14 residues. Looked up from germline, CDR1 is LGHDT and CDR2 is YNNKEL (reference sequence). The CDR3 DNA reads as TGTGCCAGCAGTCTTATAGCGGGAGTGGGGGAGCAGTACTTC. Its translation: CASSLIAGVGEQYF.

The chain joins TRBV5-4 to TRBJ2-2, with 12 bases aligning to TRBD2. The trim removed 3 bases at V and 4 bases at J, leaving 4 bases unmatched. CDR1 and CDR2 (germline): SGHNT, YYREEE (reference sequence). This CDR3 is 16 amino acids long. CDR3 protein: CASSSPGLAGTGELFF. DNA for the CDR3: TGTGCCAGCAGCTCCCCGGGACTAGCGGGCACCGGGGAGCTGTTTTTT.

V and J are TRBV21-1 and TRBJ2-1; TRBD2 is the table's D call, not checked against the DNA. TRBV21-1 is deemed a pseudogene. The CDR3 is made up of 19 amino acids. This CDR3 is CASSKARLAGPKGNNEQFF. The DNA for the CDR3 is TGTGCCAGCAGCAAAGCGCGACTAGCGGGGCCCAAGGGAAACAATGAGCAGTTCTTC.

This sequence joins TRBV7-9 and TRBJ1-4, with 9 nucleotides matching TRBD1. The CDR3 extends over 16 amino acids. The germline V gene has CDR1 SEHNR and CDR2 FQNEAQ (reference sequence). V was clipped by 1 base and J by 6 bases; unmatched bases: 6. The CDR3 DNA reads as TGTGCCAGCAGCTTAGGTCCACAGGGGGCGCATGAAAAACTGTTTTTT. This translates into CASSLGPQGAHEKLFF.

Details on this clone: Other DNA sequences in this specimen translate into the identical CDR3. This chain joins TRBV29-1 and TRBJ2-2; 15 bases map to TRBD2. J lost 1 base, V lost 6 bases, and 3 bases had no gene match. Germline V lookup: CDR1 SQVTM, CDR2 ANQGSEA. The length of the CDR3 is 16 residues. CDR3 sequence: CSVGGLAGGNTGELFF. In DNA form, the CDR3 reads TGCAGCGTGGGGGGACTAGCGGGAGGGAACACCGGGGAGCTGTTTTTT.

The chain employs TRBV25-1 and TRBJ2-7; D is perhaps TRBD2 (6 bases). Germline CDR1 is MGHDK and CDR2 is SYGVNS. CDR3 length: 14 amino acids. V lost 2 bases, J lost 3 bases, and 11 bases lay in between. The CDR3 nucleotides read TGTGCCAGCAGTGAAGCGGGACCCTACTACGAGCAGTACTTC. Its protein product is CASSEAGPYYEQYF.

The chain recombines TRBV19 with TRBJ1-2, with 10 bases aligning to TRBD1. V lost 5 bases, J lost 4 bases, and 4 bases stayed unmatched. This CDR3 spans 14 amino acids. CDR1 is LNHDA and CDR2 is SQIVND in the germline V gene (reference sequence). The CDR3 reads CASSSRTGGYGYTF. DNA of the CDR3: TGTGCCAGTAGTTCGCGGACAGGGGGCTATGGCTACACCTTC.

The V call is TRBV7-2, the J call TRBJ1-3; D is perhaps TRBD1 (6 bases). The CDR3 sequence is 15 residues long. Deletions cut 3 bases from V and 4 bases from J, with 13 bases between. Germline CDR1 and CDR2: SGHTA and FQGNSA. The CDR3 loop reads CASSFPGARGNTIYF. The CDR3 nucleotides are TGTGCCAGCAGCTTCCCAGGGGCTAGGGGAAACACCATATATTTT.

The rearrangement joins TRBV15 to TRBJ2-7, with 10 bases fitting TRBD1. V lost 5 bases to trimming and J lost 6 bases; unmatched junction nucleotides: 10. The length of the CDR3 is 15 residues. Per germline, CDR1 LNHNV and CDR2 YYDKDF (reference sequence). This CDR3 is CATSFRRGQGIEQYF. CDR3 nucleotides: TGTGCCACCAGCTTTAGAAGGGGACAGGGGATCGAGCAGTACTTC. Full variable domain (remainder filled in from reference TRBV15 and TRBJ2-7): DAMVIQNPRYQVTQFGKPVTLSCSQTLNHNVMYWYQQKSSQAPKLLFHYYDKDFNNEADTPDNFQSRRPNTSFCFLDIRSPGLGDTAMYLCATSFRRGQGIEQYFGPGTRLTVT.

This chain connects TRBV27 to TRBJ2-7, with 9 bases fitting TRBD2. CDR3 length equals 15 residues. J was trimmed by 2 bases and V by 2 bases; bases with no gene match: 4. Germline loops: CDR1 MNHEY, CDR2 SMNVEV (reference sequence). Here the CDR3 reads CASSLMASGAYEQYF. In DNA form, the CDR3 reads TGTGCCAGCAGTTTAATGGCTAGCGGGGCCTACGAGCAGTACTTC.